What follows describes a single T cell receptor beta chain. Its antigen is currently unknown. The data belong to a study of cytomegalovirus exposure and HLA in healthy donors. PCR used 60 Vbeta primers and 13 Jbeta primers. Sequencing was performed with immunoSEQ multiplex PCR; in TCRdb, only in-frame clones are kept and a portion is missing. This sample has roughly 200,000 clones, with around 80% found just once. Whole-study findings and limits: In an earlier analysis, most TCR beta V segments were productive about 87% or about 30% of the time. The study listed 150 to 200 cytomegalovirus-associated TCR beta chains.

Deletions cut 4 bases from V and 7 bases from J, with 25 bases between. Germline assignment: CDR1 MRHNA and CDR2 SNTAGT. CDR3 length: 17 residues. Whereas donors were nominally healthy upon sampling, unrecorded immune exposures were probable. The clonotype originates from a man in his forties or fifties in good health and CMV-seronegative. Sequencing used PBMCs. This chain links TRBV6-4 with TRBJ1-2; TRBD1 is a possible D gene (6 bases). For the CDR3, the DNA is TGTGCCAGCAGTGCCACACCATGGACAGCTCTAAGTGGTGGCTACACCTTC. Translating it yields CASSATPWTALSGGYTF.